A selection of T cell receptor beta chains follows, all from one sample in a study of cytomegalovirus exposure and HLA in healthy donors. Assay: immunoSEQ multiplex PCR; the TCRdb copy retains only in-frame clones and omits some. The sample consists of 110,000 to 150,000 clones, almost 80% of them appearing once. Material: PBMCs. These receptors all come from a woman in her 30s in good health and CMV-seronegative. Both conserved end residues are part of each CDR3. The D gene is left open where the match is weak. The size of a clone is reported for some rows only, either as once, few or many, or as a class for expanded clones.

few,TRBJ2-3,NA,TRBV27,CASSLWTSTDTQYF,TGTGCCAGCAGTCTTTGGACTAGCACAGATACGCAGTATTTT
NA,TRBJ1-5,NA,TRBV15,CATSNQPGGGVGQPQHF,TGTGCCACCAGCAACCAACCTGGAGGGGGGGTGGGTCAGCCCCAGCATTTT
few,TRBJ2-7,NA,TRBV12-5,CASGLGGGDYEQYF,TGTGCTAGTGGTTTGGGAGGGGGTGACTACGAGCAGTACTTC
once,TRBJ2-3,TRBD1,TRBV9,CASSVDRENTQYF,TGTGCCAGCAGCGTCGACAGGGAGAATACGCAGTATTTT
few,TRBJ2-7,NA,TRBV6-5,CASSYSGGNSYEQYF,TGTGCCAGCAGTTACAGTGGCGGGAACTCCTACGAGCAGTACTTC
once,TRBJ1-1,TRBD1,TRBV11-3,CASSLSGGANTEAFF,TGTGCCAGCAGCTTATCAGGGGGCGCGAACACTGAAGCTTTCTTT
NA,TRBJ1-5,TRBD1,TRBV30,CAWSVRWQGDQPQHF,TGTGCCTGGAGTGTACGCTGGCAGGGGGATCAGCCCCAGCATTTT
NA,TRBJ1-3,NA,TRBV7-2,CASSLARTHSGNTIYF,TGTGCCAGCAGCTTAGCTAGAACTCACTCTGGAAACACCATATATTTT
few,TRBJ1-3,NA,TRBV2,CASSADSSGNTIYF,TGTGCCAGCAGTGCGGACAGCTCTGGAAACACCATATATTTT
NA,TRBJ1-5,NA,TRBV7-8,CASSLGRVISNQPQHF,TGTGCCAGCAGCTTAGGGCGGGTGATTAGCAATCAGCCCCAGCATTTT
NA,TRBJ1-1,NA,TRBV5-1,CASSSAGMNTEAFF,TGCGCCAGCAGCTCGGCAGGGATGAACACTGAAGCTTTCTTT
NA,TRBJ1-1,NA,TRBV27,CASSLASWNTEAFF,TGTGCCAGCAGTTTAGCGTCATGGAACACTGAAGCTTTCTTT
NA,TRBJ1-1,NA,TRBV2,CASSGSRVGDTEAFF,TGTGCCAGCAGTGGCTCCAGGGTTGGGGACACTGAAGCTTTCTTT
NA,TRBJ2-5,TRBD1,TRBV5-4,CASSLQGEETQYF,TGTGCCAGCAGCTTGCAGGGGGAGGAGACCCAGTACTTC
few,TRBJ2-7,NA,TRBV10-2,CASSLLRSYEQYF,TGCGCCAGCAGTCTACTTCGCTCCTACGAGCAGTACTTC
NA,TRBJ2-7,TRBD2,TRBV7-2,CASSLGNIAGSHEQYF,TGTGCCAGCAGCCTTGGAAATATAGCGGGATCTCACGAGCAGTACTTC
few,TRBJ1-2,NA,TRBV9,CASSVARDTHPYGYTF,TGTGCCAGCAGCGTAGCTAGGGACACCCATCCCTATGGCTACACCTTC
NA,TRBJ1-4,TRBD1,TRBV5-5,CASSLDRGRVLEKLFF,TGTGCCAGCAGCCTGGACAGGGGGCGCGTCTTGGAAAAACTGTTTTTT
NA,TRBJ1-1,NA,TRBV27,CASSLRRGIGLITEAFF,TGTGCCAGCAGTCTCCGAAGGGGGATAGGGTTGATCACTGAAGCTTTCTTT
NA,TRBJ2-4,TRBD1,TRBV11-2,CASSPRQGKNIQYF,TGTGCCAGCAGCCCCAGACAGGGGAAAAACATTCAGTACTTC
NA,TRBJ1-6,NA,TRBV7-8,CASSLEGRAGNSPLHF,TGTGCCAGCAGCTTAGAAGGCAGGGCTGGAAATTCACCCCTCCACTTT
NA,TRBJ1-2,NA,TRBV2,CASNLLTAGPGYTF,TGTGCCAGCAATTTACTCACGGCAGGTCCGGGCTACACCTTC
NA,TRBJ2-7,TRBD2,TRBV5-1,CASSFDGLARDEQYF,TGCGCCAGCAGCTTTGATGGACTAGCGAGAGACGAGCAGTACTTC
NA,TRBJ1-1,TRBD1,TRBV6-5,CASSIGVRQGAEAFF,TGTGCCAGCAGCATAGGTGTGCGACAGGGAGCTGAAGCTTTCTTT
NA,TRBJ1-2,NA,TRBV6-1,CASSEPAWGEGYTF,TGTGCCAGCAGTGAACCGGCTTGGGGAGAGGGCTACACCTTC
NA,TRBJ2-1,TRBD1,TRBV30,CAWTDRGPYNEQFF,TGTGCCTGGACAGACAGGGGGCCTTACAATGAGCAGTTCTTC
NA,TRBJ2-7,TRBD2,TRBV7-9,CASSSLRLAGAYEQYF,TGTGCCAGCAGCTCCCTTAGACTAGCGGGGGCCTACGAGCAGTACTTC
NA,TRBJ1-2,TRBD1,TRBV5-8,CASSIGQGGYTF,TGTGCCAGCAGCATCGGACAGGGTGGCTACACCTTC
NA,TRBJ1-2,TRBD1,TRBV6-5,CASRPDRASGYTF,TGTGCCAGCAGACCCGACAGGGCCAGTGGCTACACCTTC
NA,TRBJ2-2,NA,TRBV27,CASSVQGELNTGELFF,TGTGCCAGCAGTGTGCAGGGCGAACTGAACACCGGGGAGCTGTTTTTT
NA,TRBJ2-3,TRBD1,TRBV27,CASRGQGAVRTDTQYF,TGTGCCAGCAGGGGTCAGGGGGCGGTGAGGACAGATACGCAGTATTTT